This is a list of T cell receptor beta chains from one sample in a study of human T cells and chemical hapten exposure. One entry per CDR3 protein, called by TCRdb with MiXCR from the RACE reads. The sample lists some 89,000 distinct CDR3 sequences, roughly a quarter occurring once. The starting material was whole blood, obtained in connection with sensitization to the hapten diphenylcyclopropenone (DPC). The receptors were sampled from a man aged 40-49 years with alopecia areata. Some clones in this sample may be carry-over from other donors' samples. The CDR3 runs from the conserved cysteine through the conserved F or W. Fields, in order: CDR3 DNA, CDR3 protein, D gene, J gene, clone size, V gene. The D gene is left open where the match is weak. Only part of the rows carry a size: once, few, many, or a class if the clone is expanded.

DNA: TGTGCCAGCAGCTCGACCGGACAGGCCGGTCAGCCCCAGCATTTT
CDR3: CASSSTGQAGQPQHF
D: TRBD1
J: TRBJ1-5
size: few
V: TRBV7-2

DNA: TGCAGTGCTAGAGACCCGACAGGGCTTAACTATGGCTACACCTTC
CDR3: CSARDPTGLNYGYTF
D: TRBD1
J: TRBJ1-2
size: .
V: TRBV20-1

DNA: TGTGCCAGCAGCGCCGGGACTAGCATCTACCTACGCACAGATACGCAGTATTTT
CDR3: CASSAGTSIYLRTDTQYF
D: TRBD2
J: TRBJ2-3
size: few
V: TRBV5-6

DNA: TGCGCCAGCAGCCAAGATCTTCCACCTAGCACAGATACGCAGTATTTT
CDR3: CASSQDLPPSTDTQYF
D: .
J: TRBJ2-3
size: .
V: TRBV4-3

DNA: TGCAGTGCTAGAGATCTGTCAAAAGAGACCCAGTACTTC
CDR3: CSARDLSKETQYF
D: .
J: TRBJ2-5
size: few
V: TRBV20-1

DNA: TGTGCCAGCAGCCCAACGGGAGTTAATGAAAAACTGTTTTTT
CDR3: CASSPTGVNEKLFF
D: .
J: TRBJ1-4
size: .
V: TRBV7-8

DNA: TGCGCCAGCAGCGTAGACAGGAGCCGGACAGATACGCAGTATTTT
CDR3: CASSVDRSRTDTQYF
D: .
J: TRBJ2-3
size: .
V: TRBV5-1

DNA: TGTGCCAGCAAGACGAGGCTAGCGGACAATGAGCAGTTCTTC
CDR3: CASKTRLADNEQFF
D: TRBD2
J: TRBJ2-1
size: few
V: TRBV27

DNA: TGTGCCAGCAGCTTACTTGCGGAGACTGAGCAGTTCTTC
CDR3: CASSLLAETEQFF
D: .
J: TRBJ2-1
size: .
V: TRBV7-9

DNA: TGTGCCACCAGCCCCCCCCGACAGGGATCCTACAATGAGCAGTTCTTC
CDR3: CATSPPRQGSYNEQFF
D: TRBD1
J: TRBJ2-1
size: .
V: TRBV15

DNA: TGCGCCAGCAGCTTGGACGGGGGTTCTGGAGATACGCAGTATTTT
CDR3: CASSLDGGSGDTQYF
D: .
J: TRBJ2-3
size: .
V: TRBV5-1

DNA: TGTGCCAGCAGCCAACCTCGGGCCGATTGGGACTTC
CDR3: CASSQPRADWDF
D: .
J: TRBJ2-7
size: .
V: TRBV7-3

DNA: TGCGCCAGCAGCTTCTCAGGGGAGTGGACTGAAGCTTTCTTT
CDR3: CASSFSGEWTEAFF
D: .
J: TRBJ1-1
size: few
V: TRBV5-1

DNA: TGTGCCACCAGTGAATCTTCTAGCGGGAGCACAGATACGCAGTATTTT
CDR3: CATSESSSGSTDTQYF
D: TRBD2
J: TRBJ2-3
size: .
V: TRBV24-1

DNA: TGTGCCAGCAGCATCACAGGGTTTGCTGAAGCTTTCTTT
CDR3: CASSITGFAEAFF
D: .
J: TRBJ1-1
size: .
V: TRBV28

DNA: TGTGCCAGCAGCTTAGGCAGGGCCGATGAGCAGTTCTTC
CDR3: CASSLGRADEQFF
D: .
J: TRBJ2-1
size: .
V: TRBV11-2

DNA: TGCGCCAGCAGGATAGAGGGGGCCAGCACAGATACGCAGTATTTT
CDR3: CASRIEGASTDTQYF
D: TRBD1
J: TRBJ2-3
size: few
V: TRBV5-1

DNA: TGTGCCAGCAGCCCCCCGTTGGCAGAGATCTATGGCTACACCTTC
CDR3: CASSPPLAEIYGYTF
D: .
J: TRBJ1-2
size: medium-sized
V: TRBV9

DNA: TGTGCCAGCAGCGGTACCTCGGGACTAGCGGGACCCAGCTCCTACAATGAGCAGTTCTTC
CDR3: CASSGTSGLAGPSSYNEQFF
D: .
J: TRBJ2-1
size: once
V: TRBV21-1

DNA: TGTGCCAGCACCCTAAGGGGGGGGAATCAGCCCCAGCATTTT
CDR3: CASTLRGGNQPQHF
D: .
J: TRBJ1-5
size: .
V: TRBV12-3/TRBV12-4

DNA: TGTGCCAGCAGCGTAGGGGACAGGGGGGGCACTGAAGCTTTCTTT
CDR3: CASSVGDRGGTEAFF
D: TRBD1
J: TRBJ1-1
size: few
V: TRBV9

DNA: TGTGCCAGCTCCCCAGGGGGAAATTTGAATGAGCAGTTCTTC
CDR3: CASSPGGNLNEQFF
D: TRBD1
J: TRBJ2-1
size: few
V: TRBV6-4